The 27 T cell receptor beta chains presented below share a single source sample, sequenced in a study of response to subunit inactivated influenza vaccine. TCRdb analysed the RT-PCR reads with MiXCR anew, one entry per CDR3 protein. Among around 570,000 distinct CDR3 sequences listed, around 11% were seen once. These same records also appear under a second study, on T cells expressing NK-cell markers. According to that study: It was by 5'RACE template switching with UMIs that TCR beta cDNA was made.

The source material was PBMCs from blood, sampled on the day of vaccination. The receptors shown here come from a middle-aged man who received an inactivated influenza vaccine.

The chain carries TRBV2 and TRBJ1-6; weak D call: TRBD1 (5 bases). CDR3 size: 15 residues. CDR1 and CDR2 from the germline V gene are SNHLY and FYNNEI. Trimming pared 3 bases from V and 4 bases from J, leaving 10 bases between. CDR3 bases: TGTGCCAGCAGTGACAGGGACTCTTATAATTCACCCCTCCACTTT. Translating gives CASSDRDSYNSPLHF.

This clonotype occurred many times. The chain has TRBV27 and TRBJ2-3; D not certain. Trimming stripped 3 bases from V and 0 bases from J, with 13 bases between. Germline CDR1 is MNHEY and CDR2 is SMNVEV (reference sequence). The CDR3 contains 16 residues. The CDR3 loop reads CASSFVGVTSTDTQYF. DNA of the CDR3: TGTGCCAGCAGTTTCGTTGGAGTTACTAGCACAGATACGCAGTATTTT.

The V and J genes are TRBV12-3 or TRBV12-4 and TRBJ2-4; possibly TRBD2 for D (5 bases). V was cut by 4 bases and J by 13 bases, with 17 bases left in between. The CDR3 has 13 residues. CDR3 protein: CASSSPWGPGQYF. The CDR3 DNA follows: TGTGCCAGCAGTTCCCCATGGGGTCCGGGACAGTACTTC.

The chain is built from TRBV29-1 and TRBJ1-2; TRBD1 agrees at 10 bases. Germline CDR1 is SQVTM and CDR2 is ANQGSEA. The CDR3 covers 14 residues. V lost 3 bases to trimming and J lost 2 bases; unmatched junction nucleotides: 3. In DNA, the CDR3 is TGCAGCGTTGACCGGGACAGGGGCAACTATGGCTACACCTTC. Its protein product is CSVDRDRGNYGYTF.

The chain has TRBV5-1 and TRBJ2-1, with 9 positions matching TRBD2. The CDR3 contains 18 residues. Germline V gene sequence: CDR1 SGHRS, CDR2 YFSETQ. Trimming removed 0 bases from V and 0 bases from J; junction bases left unmatched: 7. The CDR3 reads CASSLGLLAGISYNEQFF. The CDR3 nucleotides are TGCGCCAGCAGCTTGGGTCTCCTAGCGGGAATCTCCTACAATGAGCAGTTCTTC.

This clonotype has just a few counts. The gene calls are TRBV9 and TRBJ1-2, with a weak D call TRBD1 (5 bases). This CDR3 has 15 amino acids. Germline V gene data show CDR1 as SGDLS and CDR2 as YYNGEE. The V end was cut by 4 bases, the J end by 1 base, with 14 bases between. Here the CDR3 reads CASSTSQGFNYGYTF. DNA of the CDR3: TGTGCCAGCAGCACGTCCCAGGGTTTTAACTATGGCTACACCTTC.

Written as DNA, the CDR3 is TGCGCCAGCAGCCAAGATCTTACCGCCTACAATGAGCAGTTCTTC. Amino acids: CASSQDLTAYNEQFF. The genes are TRBV4-3 and TRBJ2-1; D uncertain. Trimming took 0 bases from V and 2 from J, leaving 8 bases between them. Germline CDR1 and CDR2: LGHNA and YSLEER. The CDR3 sequence is 15 residues long.

This clonotype was counted many times. The chain couples TRBV7-2 to TRBJ1-6; no definite D call. This CDR3 is built from 17 residues. V was pared by 5 bases and J by 8 bases, with 22 bases between. Germline CDR1 and CDR2: SGHTA and FQGNSA. In DNA, the CDR3 is TGTGCCAGCAGCACATACCGGGAAAGAAAAAGGCATTCACCCCTCCACTTT. Protein product: CASSTYRERKRHSPLHF.

The V and J genes are TRBV12-3 or TRBV12-4 and TRBJ1-1; a weak D match, TRBD1 (5 bases). The V end was cut by 6 bases, the J end by 1 base, with 9 bases between. The CDR3 has 13 residues. The CDR3 region is CASRLQGNTEAFF. The CDR3 DNA is TGTGCCAGCAGACTCCAGGGGAACACTGAAGCTTTCTTT.

The chain couples TRBV6-5 to TRBJ2-7; D may be TRBD1 (6 bases). CDR1 is MNHEY and CDR2 is SVGAGI in the germline V gene. Trimming took off 2 bases at V and 1 base at J, with 12 bases between the two ends. The CDR3 runs 15 residues. This chain's CDR3 is CASSYDRIQSYEQYF. The CDR3, as DNA: TGTGCCAGCAGTTACGACAGGATCCAATCCTACGAGCAGTACTTC.

This clonotype was recorded a few times. V is TRBV20-1 and J is TRBJ2-3; the D call may be TRBD1 or TRBD2 (5 bases each). Per germline, CDR1 DFQATT and CDR2 SNEGSKA (reference sequence). Deletions cut 1 base from V and 5 bases from J, with 13 bases between. The CDR3 runs 14 residues. The CDR3 nucleotides read TGCAGTGCTAGAGCCGGGACCGCGCGAGATACGCAGTATTTT. It is translated as CSARAGTARDTQYF.

This chain uses TRBV4-3 with TRBJ1-6, with D possibly TRBD1 on 5 matching bases. Trimming left V 0 bases short and J 7 bases short, with 7 bases between. The CDR3 extends over 14 amino acids. Germline CDR1 reads LGHNA; CDR2 reads YSLEER. The CDR3: CASSQDGGNSPLHF. CDR3 DNA: TGCGCCAGCAGCCAAGACGGGGGAAATTCACCCCTCCACTTT.

This chain uses TRBV7-2 with TRBJ2-2; D may be TRBD1 or TRBD2 (6 bases each). Trimming took 2 bases from V and 3 from J, leaving 10 bases between them. The CDR3 totals 15 residues. Germline V gives CDR1 SGHTA, CDR2 FQGNSA. CDR3 DNA: TGTGCCAGCAGCTTAAGGGGGGCGGACACCGGGGAGCTGTTTTTT. It specifies CASSLRGADTGELFF.

V gene TRBV10-3 combines with J gene TRBJ2-1; D is perhaps TRBD1 (5 bases). This CDR3 has 14 residues. Trimming left V 3 bases short and J 8 bases short, with 14 bases between. Germline assignment: CDR1 ENHRY and CDR2 SYGVKD. CDR3 amino acids: CAISDRQGIDEQFF. For the CDR3, the DNA is TGTGCCATCAGTGATCGTCAGGGAATCGATGAGCAGTTCTTC.

This clonotype has just a few counts. This chain connects TRBV4-1 to TRBJ1-6; 7 bases are shared with TRBD1. Germline V lookup: CDR1 MGHRA, CDR2 YSYEKL. V shed 4 bases, J shed 4 bases, and the junction held 4 bases outside the gene matches. This CDR3 comprises 15 residues. Here the CDR3 DNA reads TGCGCCAGCAGCCTAGGACAGGATTATAATTCACCCCTCCACTTT. This encodes CASSLGQDYNSPLHF.

V is TRBV5-1 and J is TRBJ2-1, with 7 nucleotides matching TRBD2. CDR3 length equals 14 residues. Germline V lookup: CDR1 SGHRS, CDR2 YFSETQ. J was trimmed by 8 bases and V by 2 bases; bases with no gene match: 7. The CDR3 is CASSLAGKSDEQFF. CDR3 DNA sequence: TGCGCCAGCAGCTTAGCGGGAAAGTCGGATGAGCAGTTCTTC.

This clonotype was observed at least ten times. The genes are TRBV29-1 and TRBJ1-1, with D maybe TRBD1 (5 bases). Trimming cost V 7 bases and J 3 bases, with 12 bases left between them. CDR1 is SQVTM, CDR2 ANQGSEA, per germline. The CDR3 is made up of 12 amino acids. The CDR3 reads CSAGAPDTEAFF. The CDR3 DNA reads as TGCAGCGCCGGGGCTCCCGACACTGAAGCTTTCTTT.

The chain employs TRBV6-1 and TRBJ1-5, with a possible D match to TRBD1 (5 bases). Germline-derived CDR1 and CDR2 are MNHNS and SASEGT. V was clipped by 2 bases and J by 7 bases, with 12 bases between them. The CDR3 runs to 14 residues. This CDR3 reads CASSELGLGQPQHF. The CDR3 DNA reads TGTGCCAGCAGTGAATTGGGGCTTGGGCAGCCCCAGCATTTT.

This sequence joins TRBV20-1 and TRBJ2-1; the match to TRBD2 covers 16 bases. CDR1 and CDR2 from the germline V gene are DFQATT and SNEGSKA (reference sequence). With V trimmed by 6 bases and J by 9 bases, 11 bases remained unmatched. This CDR3 spans 16 amino acids. For the CDR3, the DNA is TGCAGTGCAAACTCCGGGACTAGCGGGAGGGCCGTTGAGCAGTTCTTC. Its protein is CSANSGTSGRAVEQFF.

This clonotype was counted many times. The rearrangement joins TRBV5-1 to TRBJ1-4; D unresolved. Trimming left V 6 bases short and J 7 bases short, with 16 bases between. CDR1 SGHRS and CDR2 YFSETQ come from the germline V gene. The CDR3 is made up of 14 amino acids. The CDR3 DNA follows: TGCGCCAGCAAATTGGAGGGAGGTGGTGAAAAACTGTTTTTT. Its protein is CASKLEGGGEKLFF.

This chain links TRBV5-1 with TRBJ2-7; D is unclear. This CDR3 comprises 14 residues. V was pared by 0 bases and J by 5 bases, with 12 bases between. Per germline, CDR1 SGHRS and CDR2 YFSETQ. Here the CDR3 DNA reads TGCGCCAGCAGCTTGGTCGGAGACGTCGACGAGCAGTACTTC. This encodes CASSLVGDVDEQYF.

V gene TRBV7-9 combines with J gene TRBJ2-7; 7 bases are a match to TRBD2. Germline CDR1 SEHNR, CDR2 FQNEAQ (reference sequence). Losses at the gene ends were 3 bases for V and 2 bases for J; bases not matched to a gene: 4. The CDR3 length is 14 residues. The chain's CDR3 is CASSFGGSTYEQYF. DNA of the CDR3: TGTGCCAGCAGCTTCGGCGGGAGCACCTACGAGCAGTACTTC.

In this sample, this clonotype turned up many times. The J gene is TRBJ2-5, the V gene TRBV4-1; D ambiguous. The V gene's germline CDR1 is MGHRA and CDR2 YSYEKL. Deletions cut 2 bases from V and 3 bases from J, with 19 bases between. The CDR3 length is 17 residues. The CDR3 nucleotides are TGCGCCAGCAGCCAATATCTCGAACCAGTGGGGAAAGAGACCCAGTACTTC. It specifies CASSQYLEPVGKETQYF.

The V gene is TRBV5-4, the J gene TRBJ2-5; D gene uncertain. V lost 4 bases and J 2 bases, leaving 12 bases between the germline ends. The germline V gene has CDR1 SGHNT and CDR2 YYREEE (reference sequence). The CDR3 sequence is 14 residues long. The CDR3 spells CASSPGVIQETQYF. CDR3 in DNA: TGTGCCAGCAGCCCCGGAGTGATACAAGAGACCCAGTACTTC.

A few counts support this clonotype. J is TRBJ2-7 and V is TRBV29-1, with 13 bases matching TRBD2. The CDR3 covers 13 residues. The J segment lost 3 bases and the V segment lost 6 bases, leaving 2 bases of the junction unmatched. From germline, CDR1 is SQVTM and CDR2 ANQGSEA. The CDR3: CSVGLAGYYEQYF. The CDR3 region has the DNA TGCAGCGTGGGACTAGCGGGGTACTACGAGCAGTACTTC.

In its sample, this clonotype was seen many times. V is TRBV29-1 and J is TRBJ2-5; a possible D gene is TRBD1 (6 bases). V was cut by 6 bases and J by 4 bases, with 24 bases left in between. The CDR3 is 16 amino acids. The germline V gene has CDR1 SQVTM and CDR2 ANQGSEA. CDR3 residues: CSVDGGWDIRGETQYF. The CDR3 nucleotides read TGCAGCGTCGACGGTGGCTGGGACATTCGAGGAGAGACCCAGTACTTC.

The V and J genes are TRBV5-4 and TRBJ2-2; 12 bases fit TRBD2. Germline CDR1 reads SGHNT; CDR2 reads YYREEE (reference sequence). The CDR3 consists of 17 residues. V shed 4 bases, J shed 7 bases, and the junction held 11 bases outside the gene matches. CDR3 in amino acids: CASSRPLAGGLSGELFF. CDR3 DNA sequence: TGTGCCAGCAGCAGACCCCTAGCGGGGGGGCTGAGCGGGGAGCTGTTTTTT.